This TCR beta chain was identified in a study of cytomegalovirus exposure and HLA in healthy donors. Notes on the study in general: Rarity held for most TCR sequences, but there were some public TCRs that occurred in many donors.

The assay was immunoSEQ multiplex PCR, and TCRdb's table has in-frame clones only and misses some. The sample lists approximately 160,000 clones, roughly 96% occurring once. This clone occurred once. What it recognizes is unknown. Trimming removed 6 bases from V and 1 base from J; junction bases left unmatched: 4. From germline, CDR1 is ENHRY and CDR2 SYGVKD. The CDR3 has 16 amino acids. The sample comprised PBMCs. The sequence came from a woman under 30 in good health and CMV-seronegative. This sequence joins TRBV10-3 and TRBJ2-3; 13 bases fit TRBD2. The CDR3 DNA reads as TGTGCCATCAGACCCGGACTAGCGGGGGGCACAGATACGCAGTATTTT. It encodes CAIRPGLAGGTDTQYF.